This T cell receptor (beta chain) came from a study of shared T cell receptors in the human thymus. The repertoire was sequenced with immunoSEQ multiplex PCR; TCRdb's copy has only in-frame clones and lacks some. The data hold hundreds of thousands of clones, with more than 75% observed a single time. Concerning this clone itself: Sequence at one end of the junction differs from germline and may be a read error.

The germline V gene encodes CDR1 SGHAT and CDR2 FQNNGV. The CDR3 extends over 14 amino acids. These data were likewise used in another study, on human thymus T cells. That investigation notes: Thymic and blood repertoires appeared to show biased V and J gene usage.

The sample was thymocytes. The genes are TRBV11-2 and TRBJ2-7; 9 positions match TRBD2. The source is a boy under three years old with a congenital heart defect. The CDR3 loop is CASSLVRLAGGLSF. For the CDR3, the DNA is TGTGCCAGCAGCTTAGTGCGTCTGGCGGGAGGGCTGTCCTTC. Variable domain in full (rest from reference TRBV11-2 and TRBJ2-7): EAGVAQSPRYKIIEKRQSVAFWCNPISGHATLYWYQQILGQGPKLLIQFQNNGVVDDSQLPKDRFSAERLKGVDSTLKIQPAKLEDSAVYLCASSLVRLAGGLSFGPGTRLTVT.